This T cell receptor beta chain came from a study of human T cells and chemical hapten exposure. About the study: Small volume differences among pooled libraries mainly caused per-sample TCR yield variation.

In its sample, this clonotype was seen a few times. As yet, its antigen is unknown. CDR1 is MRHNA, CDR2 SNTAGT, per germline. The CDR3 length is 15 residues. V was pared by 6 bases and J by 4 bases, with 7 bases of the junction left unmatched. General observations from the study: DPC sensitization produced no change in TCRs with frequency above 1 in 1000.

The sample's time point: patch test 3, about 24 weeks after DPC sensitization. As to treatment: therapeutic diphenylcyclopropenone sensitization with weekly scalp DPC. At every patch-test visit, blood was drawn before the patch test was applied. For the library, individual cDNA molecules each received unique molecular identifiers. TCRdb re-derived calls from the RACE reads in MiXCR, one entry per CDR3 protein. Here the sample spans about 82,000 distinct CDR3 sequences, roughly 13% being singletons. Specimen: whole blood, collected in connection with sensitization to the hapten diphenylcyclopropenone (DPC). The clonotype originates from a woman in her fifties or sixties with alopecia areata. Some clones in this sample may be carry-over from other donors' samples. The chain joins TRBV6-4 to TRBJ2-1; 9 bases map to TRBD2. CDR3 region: CASSRATSGYNEQFF. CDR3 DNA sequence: TGTGCCAGCAGCAGAGCGACTAGCGGATACAATGAGCAGTTCTTC.